This T cell receptor (beta chain) was retrieved from a study of CD8+ T cells in alopecia areata. Looking at the study overall: Tofacitinib ran for 6 to 18 months before 6 months off drug.

The CDR3 covers 13 residues. Looked up from germline, CDR1 is SGHRS and CDR2 is YFSETQ. V lost 1 base, J lost 5 bases, and 4 bases lay in between. Reverse transcription of extracted RNA yielded cDNA, which provided the sequencing template. Produced via immunoSEQ multiplex PCR; TCRdb's table is partial and in-frame only. The repertoire holds 150,000 or so clones, with roughly 58% as singletons. Stated treatment: oral pan-JAK inhibitor, 5-10 mg twice daily. This clone turned up a few times. The chain uses TRBV5-1 and TRBJ1-6; no reliable D call. This receptor was taken from a human donor with alopecia areata. The sequencing used CD4+ T cells sorted from blood, collected at week 56, from a patient treated with tofacitinib. Written as DNA, the CDR3 is TGCGCCAGCAGCTTGCAGAATAATTCACCCCTCCACTTT. It is translated as CASSLQNNSPLHF.